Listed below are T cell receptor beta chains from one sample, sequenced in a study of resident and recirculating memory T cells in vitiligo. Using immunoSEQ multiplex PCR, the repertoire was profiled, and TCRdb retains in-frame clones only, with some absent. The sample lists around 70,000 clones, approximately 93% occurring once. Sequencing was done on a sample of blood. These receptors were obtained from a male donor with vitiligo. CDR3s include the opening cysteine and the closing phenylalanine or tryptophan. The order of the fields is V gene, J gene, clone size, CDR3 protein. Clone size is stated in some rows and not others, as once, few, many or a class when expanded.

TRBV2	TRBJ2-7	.	CASSGDYPSSYEQYF
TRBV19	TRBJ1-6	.	CASSTRTGVYNSPLHF
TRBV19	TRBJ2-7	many	CASSIYRGYEQYF
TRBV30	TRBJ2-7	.	CAWSDSGWYYEQYF
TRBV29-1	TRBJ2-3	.	CSVGRLLTDTQYF
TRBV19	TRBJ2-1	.	CASSIGRIAAGNEQFF
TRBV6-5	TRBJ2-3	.	CASSYSSAGDTQYF
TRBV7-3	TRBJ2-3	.	CASSVDRADTQYF
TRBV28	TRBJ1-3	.	CASSLIQGAGNTIYF
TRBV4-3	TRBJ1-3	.	CASSRDRVRDTIYF
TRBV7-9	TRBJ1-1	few	CASSSPTGLLTPTEAFF
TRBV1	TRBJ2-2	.	CTSSHGGTDRGAVF
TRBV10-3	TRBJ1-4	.	CASKGAPNEKLFF
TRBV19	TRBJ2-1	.	CASSMWDRGNNEQFF
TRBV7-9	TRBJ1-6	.	CASSLARGRGNSPLHF
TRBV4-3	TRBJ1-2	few	CASSQDLGGDGYTF
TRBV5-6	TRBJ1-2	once	CASSPNIGRASGYTF
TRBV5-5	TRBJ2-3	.	CASSPAVGQDTQYF
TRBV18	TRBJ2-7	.	CASSPQASRYEQYF
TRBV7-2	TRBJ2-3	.	CASSSYENTQYF
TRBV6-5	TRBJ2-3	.	CASSYPQGGTDTQYF